This is a list of T cell receptor beta chains from one sample in a study of T cell repertoires in cytomegalovirus infection. MiXCR, run by TCRdb on the reads, gives a single entry per CDR3 protein. The repertoire holds about 210,000 distinct CDR3 sequences, about 7% seen once, with under 7.5% in the top ten. Source material: PBMCs. These receptors originate from a human donor in good health (CMV status not recorded). Some clones in this sample may be carry-over from other donors' samples. The CDR3 runs from the conserved cysteine through the conserved F or W. A D gene is named only where the DNA matches it firmly. A row's size may be missing; if present it is once, few, many or a size class.

CDR3 length	D gene	clone size	V gene	J gene	CDR3 DNA	CDR3 protein
14	.	many	TRBV20-1	TRBJ2-2	TGCAGTGCCCTATCAGGGTTGAACACCGGGGAGCTGTTTTTT	CSALSGLNTGELFF
15	TRBD1	many	TRBV7-2	TRBJ1-6	TGTGCCAGCAGCTTAGACGCAGGGGGGAATTCACCCCTCCACTTT	CASSLDAGGNSPLHF
12	.	many	TRBV20-1	TRBJ2-1	TGCAGTGCTAGAGATCCCCCGAGGGAGCAGTTCTTC	CSARDPPREQFF
14	TRBD1	many	TRBV6-2/TRBV6-3	TRBJ1-1	TGTGCCAGCAGTTGGCCGGGACAGGGGGCGAAAGCTTTCTTT	CASSWPGQGAKAFF
15	.	.	TRBV5-1	TRBJ1-4	TGCGCCAGCGGCTTGGCAGGGCAGGGGAATGAGAAACTGTTTTTT	CASGLAGQGNEKLFF
14	.	many	TRBV12-3/TRBV12-4	TRBJ1-3	TGTGCCAGCAAAATCGGGCCGAGCGGAAACACCATATATTTT	CASKIGPSGNTIYF
13	.	many	TRBV20-1	TRBJ1-2	TGCAGTGCAAACCTGGGGGCCGGCTATGGCTACACCTTC	CSANLGAGYGYTF
12	.	many	TRBV7-2	TRBJ1-5	TGTGCCAGCAGCTTTTCAGATCAGCCCCAGCATTTT	CASSFSDQPQHF
15	.	many	TRBV28	TRBJ1-1	TGTGCCAGCAAATTTTGGGGGGCAATGAACACTGAAGCTTTCTTT	CASKFWGAMNTEAFF
15	.	many	TRBV28	TRBJ1-2	TGTGCCAGCATTACACCGGGGTCAAGTGGAAATGGCTACACCTTC	CASITPGSSGNGYTF
14	.	many	TRBV10-2	TRBJ1-1	TGCGCCAGCAGTGAGTCTAGGGGAAGGTCTGAAGCTTTCTTT	CASSESRGRSEAFF
13	.	many	TRBV27	TRBJ2-7	TGTGCCACTGAGGCGGGCTGTCTAAACGAGCAGTACTTC	CATEAGCLNEQYF
14	.	many	TRBV29-1	TRBJ1-5	TGCAGCGTTGCTCTGGGGATTAGCAATCAGCCCCAGCATTTT	CSVALGISNQPQHF
16	.	few	TRBV5-1	TRBJ2-1	TGCGCCAGCAGCGGTAGGCAGCCCGGCTCCTACAATGAGCAGTTCTTC	CASSGRQPGSYNEQFF
17	TRBD1	.	TRBV3-1	TRBJ1-1	TGTGCCAGCAGCCAGAGGACAGGGGGTTATCTATTTACTGAAGCTTTCTTT	CASSQRTGGYLFTEAFF
14	.	many	TRBV6-2/TRBV6-3	TRBJ2-2	TGTGCCAGCAGCCTAACGAGGGGCACCGGGGAGCTGTTTTTT	CASSLTRGTGELFF
16	TRBD1	many	TRBV4-2	TRBJ2-7	TGTGCCAGCAGCCATCGATTGGGACAGGGAACGCACGAGCAGTACTTC	CASSHRLGQGTHEQYF
17	.	many	TRBV7-6	TRBJ1-5	TGTGCCAGCAGCTTAATTCCACGGAGTATGGGCAATCAGCCCCAGCATTTT	CASSLIPRSMGNQPQHF